These 15 T cell receptor beta chains came from one sample sequenced in a study of blood T cell repertoires in COVID-19. Generated by immunoSEQ multiplex PCR, the TCRdb table keeps only in-frame clones and is missing some. The sample includes tens of thousands of clones, 75% to 95% of them seen just once. Sequences were obtained from peripheral blood. Receptor source: a human donor with active COVID-19. The donor label of this sample is uncertain.

The V gene is TRBV28, the J gene TRBJ2-7, with 9 bases fitting TRBD1. Germline V CDR1 and CDR2: MDHEN, SYDVKM. CDR3 size: 15 residues. With V trimmed by 8 bases and J by 3 bases, 11 bases remained unmatched. CDR3 sequence: CASRRGTGINYEQYF. The CDR3 DNA follows: TGTGCCAGCCGCCGCGGGACAGGGATAAACTACGAGCAGTACTTC. Together with reference TRBV28 and TRBJ2-7, the CDR3 gives the full variable domain: DVKVTQSSRYLVKRTGEKVFLECVQDMDHENMFWYRQDPGLGLRLIYFSYDVKMKEKGDIPEGYSVSREKKERFSLILESASTNQTSMYLCASRRGTGINYEQYFGPGTRLTVT.

The chain is built from TRBV28 and TRBJ2-5; D is undetermined. Trimming took 6 bases from V and 5 from J, leaving 13 bases between them. From germline, CDR1 is MDHEN and CDR2 SYDVKM. This CDR3 comprises 13 residues. The CDR3, as DNA: TGTGCCAGCAGCCCGGGTAACGAGGAGACCCAGTACTTC. Amino acid sequence: CASSPGNEETQYF.

The V and J genes are TRBV27 and TRBJ2-5, with TRBD1 identical over 7 bases. The CDR3 length is 15 residues. The trim removed 5 bases at V and 5 bases at J, leaving 11 bases unmatched. The germline V gene encodes CDR1 MNHEY and CDR2 SMNVEV (reference sequence). The CDR3 region is CASSPSRQGFETQYF. The DNA of the CDR3 is TGTGCCAGCAGTCCAAGCAGACAGGGATTCGAGACCCAGTACTTC.

The chain links TRBV28 to TRBJ2-7; TRBD2 matches at 9 bases. Germline lookup yields CDR1 MDHEN and CDR2 SYDVKM. After removal of 4 bases from V and 3 bases from J, the junction contained 10 bases not matched to a gene. This CDR3 is built from 16 residues. The CDR3, as DNA: TGTGCCAGCAGTTCCATTAGCGGGAGAAAAAACTACGAGCAGTACTTC. This codes for CASSSISGRKNYEQYF.

This clone was observed a handful of times. This rearrangement joins TRBV5-1 to TRBJ1-3; no reliable D call. The ends were cut back, 4 bases at V and 2 bases at J, with 13 bases in the middle. The germline V gene encodes CDR1 SGHRS and CDR2 YFSETQ. CDR3 length: 15 amino acids. As DNA, the CDR3 is TGCGCCAGCAGCCAGGAGGTAGGACCTGGAAACACCATATATTTT. It is translated as CASSQEVGPGNTIYF.

V is TRBV28 and J is TRBJ1-2, with D perhaps TRBD1 (6 bases). Trimming removed 6 bases at V and 6 bases at J, with 11 bases between. Germline values: CDR1 MDHEN, CDR2 SYDVKM. CDR3 length equals 12 residues. This CDR3 reads CASSPTGNGYTF. CDR3 in DNA: TGTGCCAGCAGCCCCACAGGGAATGGCTACACCTTC.

Here the CDR3 reads CASSLRQLAGGPGHEQYF. CDR3 bases: TGTGCCAGCAGCCTCCGACAACTAGCGGGAGGGCCAGGCCACGAGCAGTACTTC. The V call is TRBV11-2, the J call TRBJ2-7; 13 nucleotides match TRBD2. The CDR3 has 18 amino acids. J lost 5 bases, V lost 5 bases, and 15 bases had no gene match. Germline assignment: CDR1 SGHAT and CDR2 FQNNGV.

This clone occurred once. The chain carries TRBV2 and TRBJ2-1, with D unclear. Germline loops: CDR1 SNHLY, CDR2 FYNNEI. CDR3 length: 14 amino acids. V gave up 6 bases and J gave up 3 bases, with 12 bases separating them. CDR3 sequence reads: CASSARFGYNEQFF. The DNA for the CDR3 is TGTGCCAGCAGCGCGAGATTTGGCTACAATGAGCAGTTCTTC.

J is TRBJ1-1 and V is TRBV28; tentative D call: TRBD1 (6 bases). Looked up from germline, CDR1 is MDHEN and CDR2 is SYDVKM. V lost 6 bases to trimming and J lost 5 bases, with 16 bases between them. The CDR3 totals 14 residues. DNA of the CDR3: TGTGCCAGCAGCCCTTCCAGGGGTCGGACTGAAGCTTTCTTT. Translation: CASSPSRGRTEAFF.

V is TRBV5-8 and J is TRBJ2-1; 14 bases are shared with TRBD2. Trimming cost V 0 bases and J 0 bases; bases outside gene matches: 5. Germline loops: CDR1 SGHTS, CDR2 YDEGEE. This CDR3 has 19 residues. In DNA, the CDR3 is TGTGCCAGCAGCTTGGGACTAGCGGGAGGGCAAGTCTCCTACAATGAGCAGTTCTTC. It is translated as CASSLGLAGGQVSYNEQFF.

The rearrangement links TRBV2 to TRBJ1-1; 7 bases agree with TRBD1. CDR3 length: 13 amino acids. After removal of 6 bases from V and 1 base from J, the junction contained 2 bases not matched to a gene. Germline loops: CDR1 SNHLY, CDR2 FYNNEI. The CDR3 bases are TGTGCCAGCAGGGGACAGACGAACACTGAAGCTTTCTTT. Protein sequence: CASRGQTNTEAFF. The entire variable domain, with the rest obtained from reference TRBV2 and TRBJ1-1, is as follows: EPEVTQTPSHQVTQMGQEVILRCVPISNHLYFYWYRQILGQKVEFLVSFYNNEISEKSEIFDDQFSVERPDGSNFTLKIRSTKLEDSAMYFCASRGQTNTEAFFGQGTRLTVV.

The V and J genes are TRBV3-1 (or the pseudogene TRBV3-2) and TRBJ2-1; D not certain. Looked up from germline, CDR1 is LGHDT and CDR2 is YNNKEL (reference sequence). The ends were cut back, 1 base at V and 7 bases at J, with 8 bases in the middle. This CDR3 comprises 13 residues. CDR3 sequence: CASSQVSANEQFF. CDR3 DNA: TGTGCCAGCAGCCAAGTTTCCGCGAATGAGCAGTTCTTC.

The chain employs TRBV12-3 or TRBV12-4 and TRBJ1-5; a possible D gene is TRBD1 (6 bases). V lost 5 bases to trimming and J lost 6 bases, with 11 bases between them. The CDR3 consists of 13 residues. The CDR3 spells CASSGTPRQPQHF. The CDR3 DNA reads TGTGCCAGCAGTGGGACACCTCGTCAGCCCCAGCATTTT.

The count of this clone is one. The chain has TRBV28 and TRBJ2-2; unclear D gene. The V end lost 7 bases, the J end lost 6 bases, and 12 bases lay between the germline ends. The V gene's germline CDR1 is MDHEN and CDR2 SYDVKM. This CDR3 is 13 amino acids long. The CDR3 protein is CASTTRRPGELFF. CDR3 nucleotides: TGTGCCAGCACGACTCGGCGGCCCGGGGAGCTGTTTTTT.

This chain uses TRBV2 with TRBJ1-6, with D perhaps TRBD1 (5 bases). Germline CDR1 and CDR2: SNHLY and FYNNEI. The V end was cut by 2 bases, the J end by 6 bases, with 8 bases between. The CDR3 sequence is 14 residues long. The CDR3: CASSEQGGNSPLHF. For the CDR3, the DNA is TGTGCCAGCAGTGAACAGGGAGGTAATTCACCCCTCCACTTT.